This T cell receptor beta chain was sequenced for a study of cytomegalovirus exposure and HLA in healthy donors. Findings and caveats of the study: The authors confirmed in vitro that a few CMV-associated chains were specific for CMV antigens. Researchers reportedly found TCR beta sequences accurately predicted most subjects' HLA-A and HLA-B alleles. Generally TCR sequences proved uncommon, though certain public TCRs appeared in numerous donors.

As regards this clone: Its antigen is still unknown.

Amplification used 60 Vbeta primers and 13 Jbeta primers. Method: immunoSEQ multiplex PCR; TCRdb's copy keeps in-frame clones and lacks some. Of some 150,000 clones listed, over 70% are singletons. The TCR originated in a woman between 40 and 50 years old in good health and CMV-seronegative. What was sequenced was PBMCs.

The chain's CDR3 is CASSLATGQNQPQHF. CDR3 nucleotides: TGTGCCAGCAGCTTGGCAACCGGACAGAATCAGCCCCAGCATTTT. The rearrangement uses TRBV5-6 and TRBJ1-5; possibly TRBD1 for D (6 bases). The V and J ends lost 0 bases and 4 bases respectively, with 11 bases between them. CDR3 length: 15 amino acids. Germline CDR1 reads SGHDT; CDR2 reads YYEEEE.